This T cell receptor beta chain emerged from a study of shared clonotypes between healthy human individuals. General study findings and limits: Researchers found naive subsets generally carried larger estimated richness than memory subsets.

Worth noting for this clone: Its specificity is unknown.

Terminally differentiated effector memory CD45RA+ cells were left out of the naive CD8 fraction, which was CD45RO-negative and positively selected for CCR7. V shed 6 bases and J 0 bases; nucleotides not matched to a gene: 8. The CDR3 has 16 amino acids. The germline gives CDR1 KGHSH, CDR2 LQKENI. Repertoires were generated with immunoSEQ multiplex PCR, while TCRdb's copy carries only in-frame clones and drops some. The profile covers 800,000 to 950,000 clones, with about 96% appearing a single time and around 0.21% taken by the ten largest. The TCR comes from a man between 25 and 39 years old in good health. The V call is TRBV18, the J call TRBJ1-3, with 7 nucleotides matching TRBD1. Sequenced sample: naive CD8+ T cells sorted from blood. CDR3: CASSRGQTNSGNTIYF. For the CDR3, the DNA is TGTGCCAGCTCGCGGGGACAGACCAACTCTGGAAACACCATATATTTT.